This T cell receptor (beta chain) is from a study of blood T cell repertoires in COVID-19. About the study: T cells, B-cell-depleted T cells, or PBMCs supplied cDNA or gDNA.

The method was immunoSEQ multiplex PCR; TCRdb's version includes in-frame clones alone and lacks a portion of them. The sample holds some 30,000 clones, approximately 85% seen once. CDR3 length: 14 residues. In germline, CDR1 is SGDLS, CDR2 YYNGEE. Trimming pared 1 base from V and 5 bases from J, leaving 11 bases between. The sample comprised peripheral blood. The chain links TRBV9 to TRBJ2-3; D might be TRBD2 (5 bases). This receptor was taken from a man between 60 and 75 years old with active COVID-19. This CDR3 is CASSVRPAGDTQYF. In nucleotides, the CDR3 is TGTGCCAGCAGCGTACGGCCGGCGGGAGATACGCAGTATTTT. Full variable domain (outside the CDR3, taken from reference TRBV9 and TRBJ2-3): DSGVTQTPKHLITATGQRVTLRCSPRSGDLSVYWYQQSLDQGLQFLIQYYNGEERAKGNILERFSAQQFPDLHSELNLSSLELGDSALYFCASSVRPAGDTQYFGPGTRLTVL.